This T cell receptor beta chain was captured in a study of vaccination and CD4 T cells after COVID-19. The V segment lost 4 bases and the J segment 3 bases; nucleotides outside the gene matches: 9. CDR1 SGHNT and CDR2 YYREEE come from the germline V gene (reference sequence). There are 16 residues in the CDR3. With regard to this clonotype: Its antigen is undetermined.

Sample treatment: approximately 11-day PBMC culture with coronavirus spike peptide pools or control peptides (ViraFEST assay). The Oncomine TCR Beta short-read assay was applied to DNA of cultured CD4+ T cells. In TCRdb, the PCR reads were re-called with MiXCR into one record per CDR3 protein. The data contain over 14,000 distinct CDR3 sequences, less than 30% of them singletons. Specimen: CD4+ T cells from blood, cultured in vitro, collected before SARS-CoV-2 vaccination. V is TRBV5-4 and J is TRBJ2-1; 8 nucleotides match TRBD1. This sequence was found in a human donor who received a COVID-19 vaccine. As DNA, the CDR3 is TGTGCCAGCAGCAACTTAGGGACAGGCAGCTACAATGAGCAGTTCTTC. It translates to CASSNLGTGSYNEQFF.